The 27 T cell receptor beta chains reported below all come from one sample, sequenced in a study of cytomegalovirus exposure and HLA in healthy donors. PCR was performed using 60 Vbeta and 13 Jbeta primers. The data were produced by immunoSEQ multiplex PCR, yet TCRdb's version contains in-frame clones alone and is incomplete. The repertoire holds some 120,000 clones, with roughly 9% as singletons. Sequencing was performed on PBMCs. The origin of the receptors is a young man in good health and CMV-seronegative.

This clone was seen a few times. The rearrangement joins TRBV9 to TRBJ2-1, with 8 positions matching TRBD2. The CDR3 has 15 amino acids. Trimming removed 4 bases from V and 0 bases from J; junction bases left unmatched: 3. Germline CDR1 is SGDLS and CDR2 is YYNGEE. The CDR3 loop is CASSKSGSSYNEQFF. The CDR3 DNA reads TGTGCCAGCAGCAAAAGCGGGAGCTCCTACAATGAGCAGTTCTTC.

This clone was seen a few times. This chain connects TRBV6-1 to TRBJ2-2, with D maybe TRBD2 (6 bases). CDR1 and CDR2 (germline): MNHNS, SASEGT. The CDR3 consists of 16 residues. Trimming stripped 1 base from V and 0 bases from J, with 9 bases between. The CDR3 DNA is TGTGCCAGCAGTGAAGTATGGGACTCGAACACCGGGGAGCTGTTTTTT. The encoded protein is CASSEVWDSNTGELFF.

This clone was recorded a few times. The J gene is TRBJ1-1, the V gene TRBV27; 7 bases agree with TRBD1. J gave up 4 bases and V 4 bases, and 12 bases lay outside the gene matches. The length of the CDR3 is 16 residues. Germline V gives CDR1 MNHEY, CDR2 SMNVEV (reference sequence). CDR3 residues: CASSSSLTGRSTEAFF. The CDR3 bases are TGTGCCAGCAGTTCCTCACTGACAGGGAGGAGCACTGAAGCTTTCTTT.

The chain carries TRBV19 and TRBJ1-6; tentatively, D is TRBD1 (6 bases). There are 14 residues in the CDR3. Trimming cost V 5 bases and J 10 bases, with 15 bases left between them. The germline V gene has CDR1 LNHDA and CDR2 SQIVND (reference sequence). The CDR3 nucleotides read TGTGCCAGTAGTTCAGGGACACTTGGGTCACCCCTCCACTTT. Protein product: CASSSGTLGSPLHF.

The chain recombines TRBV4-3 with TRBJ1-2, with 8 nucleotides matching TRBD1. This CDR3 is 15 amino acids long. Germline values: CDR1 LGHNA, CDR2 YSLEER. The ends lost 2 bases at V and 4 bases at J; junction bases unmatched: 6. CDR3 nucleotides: TGCGCCAGCAGCCAACTGACAGGGGAGGGCTATGGCTACACCTTC. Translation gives CASSQLTGEGYGYTF.

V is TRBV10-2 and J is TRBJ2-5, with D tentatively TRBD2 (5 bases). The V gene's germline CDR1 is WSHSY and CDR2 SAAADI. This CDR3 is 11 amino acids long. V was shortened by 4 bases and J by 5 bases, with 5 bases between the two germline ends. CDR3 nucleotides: TGCGCCAGCAGTGGGAGGGAGACCCAGTACTTC. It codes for CASSGRETQYF.

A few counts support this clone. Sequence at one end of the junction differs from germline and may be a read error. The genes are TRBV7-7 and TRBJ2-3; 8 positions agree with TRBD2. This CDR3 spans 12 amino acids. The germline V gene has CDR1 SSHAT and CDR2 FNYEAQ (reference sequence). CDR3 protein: CASSPGGDTQYF. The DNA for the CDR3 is TGTGCTAGCAGCCCGGGGGGGGATACGCAGTATTTT.

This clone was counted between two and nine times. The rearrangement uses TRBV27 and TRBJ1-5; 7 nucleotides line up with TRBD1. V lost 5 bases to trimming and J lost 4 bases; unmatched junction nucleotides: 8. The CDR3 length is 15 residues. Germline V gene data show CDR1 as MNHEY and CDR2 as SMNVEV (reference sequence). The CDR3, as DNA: TGTGCCAGCAGTGAGACTGGACAGGTTAATCAGCCCCAGCATTTT. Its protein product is CASSETGQVNQPQHF.

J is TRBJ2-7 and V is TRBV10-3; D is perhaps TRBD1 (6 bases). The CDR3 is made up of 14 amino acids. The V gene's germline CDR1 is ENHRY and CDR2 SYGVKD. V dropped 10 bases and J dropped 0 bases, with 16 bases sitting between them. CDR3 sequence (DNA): TGTGCCACGGGAAAGACAGGCAGCTCCTACGAGCAGTACTTC. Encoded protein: CATGKTGSSYEQYF.

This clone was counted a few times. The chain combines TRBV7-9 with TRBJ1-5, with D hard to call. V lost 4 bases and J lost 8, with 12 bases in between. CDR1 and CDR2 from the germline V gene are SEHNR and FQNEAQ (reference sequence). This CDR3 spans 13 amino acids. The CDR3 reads CASSWGVSEPQHF. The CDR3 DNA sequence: TGTGCCAGCAGCTGGGGAGTGAGCGAGCCCCAGCATTTT.

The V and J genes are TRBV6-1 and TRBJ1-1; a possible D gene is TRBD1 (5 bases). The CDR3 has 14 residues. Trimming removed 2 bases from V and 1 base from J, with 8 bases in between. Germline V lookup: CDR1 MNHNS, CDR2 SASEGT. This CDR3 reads CASSESGKNTEAFF. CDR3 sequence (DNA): TGTGCCAGCAGTGAATCAGGGAAGAACACTGAAGCTTTCTTT.

The CDR3 region has the DNA TGCGCCAGCAGCCCGGGACTAGAATACAATGAGCAGTTCTTC. Its protein is CASSPGLEYNEQFF. The chain links TRBV5-1 to TRBJ2-1, with 8 nucleotides matching TRBD2. J was trimmed by 4 bases and V by 4 bases; bases with no gene match: 4. From germline, CDR1 is SGHRS and CDR2 YFSETQ. This CDR3 is 14 amino acids long.

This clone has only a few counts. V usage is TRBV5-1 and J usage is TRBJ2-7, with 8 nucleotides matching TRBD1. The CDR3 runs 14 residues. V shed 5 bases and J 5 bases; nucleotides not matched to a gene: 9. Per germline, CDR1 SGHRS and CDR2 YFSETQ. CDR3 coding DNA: TGCGCCAGCAGAAACAGGACAGGGATCAACGAGCAGTACTTC. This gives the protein CASRNRTGINEQYF.

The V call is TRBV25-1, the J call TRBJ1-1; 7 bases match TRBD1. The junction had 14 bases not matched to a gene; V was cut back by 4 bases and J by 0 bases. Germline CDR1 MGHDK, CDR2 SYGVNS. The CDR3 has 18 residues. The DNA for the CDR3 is TGTGCCAGCAGTGCAGGCCCGGGACAGCTCACCATGAACACTGAAGCTTTCTTT. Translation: CASSAGPGQLTMNTEAFF.

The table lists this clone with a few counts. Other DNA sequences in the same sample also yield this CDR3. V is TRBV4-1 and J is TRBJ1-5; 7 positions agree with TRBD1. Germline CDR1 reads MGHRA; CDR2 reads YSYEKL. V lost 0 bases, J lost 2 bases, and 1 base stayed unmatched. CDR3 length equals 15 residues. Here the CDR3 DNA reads TGCGCCAGCAGCCAAGATGGACAGGGCAATCAGCCCCAGCATTTT. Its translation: CASSQDGQGNQPQHF.

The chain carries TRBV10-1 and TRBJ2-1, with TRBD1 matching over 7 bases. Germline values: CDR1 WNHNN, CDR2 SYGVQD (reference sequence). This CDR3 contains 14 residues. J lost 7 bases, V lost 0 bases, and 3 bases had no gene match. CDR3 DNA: TGCGCCAGCAGTGAGTCGGGACAGAGTAATGAGCAGTTCTTC. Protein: CASSESGQSNEQFF.

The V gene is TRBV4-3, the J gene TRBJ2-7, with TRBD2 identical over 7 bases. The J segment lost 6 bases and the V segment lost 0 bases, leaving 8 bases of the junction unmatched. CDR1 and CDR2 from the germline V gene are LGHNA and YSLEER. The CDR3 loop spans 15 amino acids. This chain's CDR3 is CASSQDQGGFREQYF. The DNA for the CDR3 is TGCGCCAGCAGCCAAGATCAGGGAGGGTTTCGCGAGCAGTACTTC.

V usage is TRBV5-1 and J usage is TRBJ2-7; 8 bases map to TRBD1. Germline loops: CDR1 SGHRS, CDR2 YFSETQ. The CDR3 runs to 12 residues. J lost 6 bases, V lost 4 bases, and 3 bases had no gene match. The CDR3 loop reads CASSHGQGEQYF. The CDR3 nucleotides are TGCGCCAGCAGCCACGGACAGGGCGAGCAGTACTTC.

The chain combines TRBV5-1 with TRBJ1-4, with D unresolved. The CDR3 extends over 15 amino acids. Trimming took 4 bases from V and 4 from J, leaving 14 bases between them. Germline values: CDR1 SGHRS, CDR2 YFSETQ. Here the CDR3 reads CASSPEGGFNEKLFF. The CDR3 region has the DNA TGCGCCAGCAGCCCGGAAGGAGGTTTTAATGAAAAACTGTTTTTT.

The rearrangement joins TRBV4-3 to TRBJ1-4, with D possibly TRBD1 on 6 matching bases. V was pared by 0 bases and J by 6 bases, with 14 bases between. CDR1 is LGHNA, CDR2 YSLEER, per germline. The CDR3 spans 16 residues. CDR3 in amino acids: CASSQDMGARDEKLFF. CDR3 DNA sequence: TGCGCCAGCAGCCAAGATATGGGGGCTCGGGATGAAAAACTGTTTTTT.

The CDR3 here is CASSLSFGQYTGELFF. CDR3 coding DNA: TGTGCCAGCAGTTTATCGTTCGGACAGTACACCGGGGAGCTGTTTTTT. The chain joins TRBV27 to TRBJ2-2; D is perhaps TRBD1 (6 bases). The V end was cut by 0 bases, the J end by 3 bases, with 11 bases between. Germline V gene data show CDR1 as MNHEY and CDR2 as SMNVEV (reference sequence). The CDR3 totals 16 residues.

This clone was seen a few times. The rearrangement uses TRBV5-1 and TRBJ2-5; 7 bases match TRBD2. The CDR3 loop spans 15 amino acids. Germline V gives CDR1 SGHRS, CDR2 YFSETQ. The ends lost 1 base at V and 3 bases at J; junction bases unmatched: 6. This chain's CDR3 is CASSLSGTPKETQYF. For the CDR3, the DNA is TGCGCCAGCAGCTTGAGCGGGACTCCTAAAGAGACCCAGTACTTC.

The CDR3 here is CAWSVLSATGTDTQYF. CDR3 nucleotide sequence: TGTGCCTGGAGTGTACTATCTGCGACTGGCACAGATACGCAGTATTTT. This chain joins TRBV30 and TRBJ2-3; D gene ambiguous. CDR1 and CDR2 from the germline V gene are GTSNPN and SVGIG (reference sequence). Trimming took off 0 bases at V and 1 base at J, with 14 bases between the two ends. CDR3 size: 16 residues.

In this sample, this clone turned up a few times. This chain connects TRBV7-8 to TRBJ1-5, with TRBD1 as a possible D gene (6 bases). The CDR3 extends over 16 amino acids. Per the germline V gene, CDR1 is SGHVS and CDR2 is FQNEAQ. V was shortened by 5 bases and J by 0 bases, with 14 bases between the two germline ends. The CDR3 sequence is CASSARGGYSNQPQHF. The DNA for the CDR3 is TGTGCCAGCAGCGCTCGGGGGGGCTATAGCAATCAGCCCCAGCATTTT.

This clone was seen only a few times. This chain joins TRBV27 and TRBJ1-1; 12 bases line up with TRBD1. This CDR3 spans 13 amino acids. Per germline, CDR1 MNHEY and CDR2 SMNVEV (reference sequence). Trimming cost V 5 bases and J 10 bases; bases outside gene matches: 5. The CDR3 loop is CASSIGTGGRAFF. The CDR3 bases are TGTGCCAGCAGTATCGGGACAGGGGGCAGAGCTTTCTTT.

The CDR3 DNA follows: TGTGCCAGCAGCCAAAGGACAGGGATACGCTACGAGCAGTACTTC. Its translation is CASSQRTGIRYEQYF. The rearrangement uses TRBV14 and TRBJ2-7, with 8 positions matching TRBD1. This CDR3 comprises 15 residues. V shed 2 bases and J 3 bases; nucleotides not matched to a gene: 6. Germline V CDR1 and CDR2: SGHDN, FVKESK.

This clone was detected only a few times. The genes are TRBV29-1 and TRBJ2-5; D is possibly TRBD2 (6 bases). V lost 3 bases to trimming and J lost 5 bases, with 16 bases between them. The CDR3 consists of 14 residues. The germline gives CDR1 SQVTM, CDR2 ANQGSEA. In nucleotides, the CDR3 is TGCAGCGTTGAGTTTTTGGGGGGAAGGGAGACCCAGTACTTC. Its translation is CSVEFLGGRETQYF. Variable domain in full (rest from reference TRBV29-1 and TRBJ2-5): SAVISQKPSRDICQRGTSLTIQCQVDSQVTMMFWYRQQPGQSLTLIATANQGSEATYESGFVIDKFPISRPNLTFSTLTVSNMSPEDSSIYLCSVEFLGGRETQYFGPGTRLLVL.